This T cell receptor (beta chain) comes out of a study of T cell responses to AZD1222 COVID-19 vaccine (dated by TCRdb to about 2021). At the level of the whole study: TCR sequencing was performed for 230 to 250 trial participants, of whom around 210 were given two doses of AZD1222 and some 26 were given two doses of MenACWY control vaccine. Enrollment into the trials was organized by age into subgroups of 18-55, 56-69 and 70-plus years, and those subgroups contained roughly 140, 27 and 60 TCR-sequenced participants, respectively.

On this clone: It has no known antigen specificity. No base-level quality is on record; no much larger clone is a single base apart.

Taken with the paper, the label for time point translates to: about 28 days (+/-7) after the second vaccine dose. Reading the label with the study, this specimen's treatment or condition is: meningococcal conjugate vaccine given as trial control. Vaccinee samples came from UK trials COV001 and COV002, including a single-blind randomized controlled phase 2/3 trial of AZD1222 (ChAdOx1 nCoV-19) in healthy adults. Trial participant PBMC samples were collected at day 0 and day 28 after the second dose for TCRbeta chain sequencing. Reading from cysteine to phenylalanine, the CDR3 counts 13 amino acids. Kept here is only the CDR3 DNA, which spans 39 bases and is read in frame from base 1. Trimming at the junction amounts to 8 bases on V and 0 bases on J, and the germline ends lie 11 bases apart. CDR1 and CDR2, per the germline V gene (reference sequence), are MNHEY and SMNVEV. The CDR3 regions of human TCRbeta chains were analyzed by immunosequencing. From the authors' description of their analysis: Repertoire TCRs were checked for matches against a reference library of SARS-CoV-2-specific TCRs that had been generated using the MIRA antigen-specificity platform. Breadth meant the fraction of unique TCRs that were SARS-CoV-2-associated, whereas depth meant the fraction of total T cells that were SARS-CoV-2-associated. Using the MIRA data, each spike-specific TCR was mapped to the spike region that the TCR reacts to and placed in a CD4 or CD8 class. Log10-transformed breadth and depth values were compared by one-way ANOVA with Sidak's multiple comparisons tests. Not all clones reach the TCRdb copy of this immuneACCESS table, which keeps in-frame sequences only. Checked studies attribute under half of the gap to unresolved V genes and leave the rest unexplained. Clone size and the V and J calls come from that table; the DNA yielded D and trimming. This sample gives approximately 70,000 clones in total; 88% of them show up just once. The biggest ten clones account for more than 8.5% of the sample.

The study at large found these results: The whole spike protein was spanned by vaccine-associated CD4 TCRs, and dominant responses were seen in regions 160-218 and 743-854. Participants were mostly white British and included more females than males, and it was suggested by the authors that clonal diversity may have been underestimated. Nearly half of unique spike-specific TCRs reportedly recognized epitopes outside regions mutated in the B.1.351 and B.1.1.7 variants. Only five to seven AZD1222 recipients were SARS-CoV-2 seropositive at baseline, limiting conclusions about previously exposed vaccinees. Because no samples from the day 14 peak response were available, repertoires could be characterized only after the peak T cell response. The 56-69-year group was small, and its depth increase did not reach significance, likely because of low power. Spike-specific TCR breadth and depth rose significantly after two AZD1222 doses compared with day 0 and with MenACWY recipients.

The chain is assembled from TRBV27 and TRBJ2-7, with no confidently assigned D gene. This sequence was found in an adult who received the MenACWY meningococcal vaccine as a control. Sequenced here: peripheral blood, sampled 28 days after the second dose of the MenACWY control vaccine. The DNA sequence reads TGTGCCAGCGCATATACAAGCTCCTACGAGCAGTACTTC. Its protein is CASAYTSSYEQYF.